This entry lists 14 T cell receptor beta chains sequenced from one sample in a study of human T cells and chemical hapten exposure. Time point here: patch test 1, 2 weeks after DPC sensitization. Regarding treatment: therapeutic diphenylcyclopropenone sensitization with weekly scalp DPC. TCRdb ran MiXCR on the RACE reads and lists one entry per CDR3 protein. The data hold some 190,000 distinct CDR3 sequences, with more than 20% observed a single time. Specimen: whole blood, collected in connection with sensitization to the hapten diphenylcyclopropenone (DPC). These receptors were obtained from a woman between 45 and 65 years old with alopecia areata. Some clones in this sample may be carry-over from other donors' samples.

This clonotype occurred a few times. The chain is built from TRBV6-5 and TRBJ2-2; D may be TRBD2 (5 bases). CDR3 length: 14 residues. CDR1 is MNHEY and CDR2 is SVGAGI in the germline V gene. Trimming removed 2 bases at V and 4 bases at J, with 8 bases between. CDR3 in amino acids: CASSYGGRTGELFF. In DNA form, the CDR3 reads TGTGCCAGCAGTTACGGAGGACGCACCGGGGAGCTGTTTTTT.

A few counts support this clonotype. The chain has TRBV14 and TRBJ2-2, with unresolved D. The CDR3 length is 15 residues. Germline CDR1 SGHDN, CDR2 FVKESK. V was shortened by 0 bases and J by 4 bases, with 9 bases between the two germline ends. CDR3 sequence: CASSQDHGSTGELFF. CDR3 nucleotide sequence: TGTGCCAGCAGCCAAGATCATGGATCCACCGGGGAGCTGTTTTTT.

The gene calls are TRBV6-5 and TRBJ1-6, with D possibly matching TRBD1 (6 bases). CDR3 size: 15 residues. The V gene lost 6 bases and the J gene lost 9 bases, with 18 bases spanning the gap. Germline values: CDR1 MNHEY, CDR2 SVGAGI. The CDR3 loop reads CASSSGQRGGSPLHF. For the CDR3, the DNA is TGTGCCAGCAGCTCTGGACAGAGGGGCGGTTCACCCCTCCACTTT.

V is TRBV9 and J is TRBJ2-3, with D unclear. The CDR3 runs 12 residues. The germline gives CDR1 SGDLS, CDR2 YYNGEE. Trimming pared 2 bases from V and 1 base from J, leaving 2 bases between. CDR3 residues: CASSVGTDTQYF. CDR3 nucleotides: TGTGCCAGCAGCGTTGGCACAGATACGCAGTATTTT.

In its sample, this clonotype was seen a few times. V usage is TRBV18 and J usage is TRBJ1-2, with 8 bases aligning to TRBD1. The length of the CDR3 is 14 residues. V shed 3 bases, J shed 1 base, and the junction held 1 base outside the gene matches. Per the germline V gene, CDR1 is KGHSH and CDR2 is LQKENI. The CDR3: CASSPGQDNYGYTF. CDR3 in DNA: TGTGCCAGCTCACCGGGACAGGATAACTATGGCTACACCTTC.

The CDR3 protein is CASSLPDSPFHGYTF. The DNA of the CDR3 is TGTGCCAGCAGCTTACCGGACAGCCCTTTCCATGGCTACACCTTC. V and J are TRBV7-3 and TRBJ1-2, with D tentatively TRBD1 (6 bases). V lost 2 bases to trimming and J lost 6 bases, with 16 bases between them. The CDR3 loop spans 15 amino acids. The V gene's germline CDR1 is SGHTA and CDR2 FQGTGA.

This clonotype was counted between two and nine times. The chain recombines TRBV5-1 with TRBJ2-7; D is undetermined. V lost 3 bases and J 3 bases, leaving 10 bases between the germline ends. The CDR3 runs to 13 residues. Germline values: CDR1 SGHRS, CDR2 YFSETQ. CDR3 sequence: CASSWSDGYEQYF. In DNA form, the CDR3 reads TGCGCCAGCAGCTGGTCCGACGGCTACGAGCAGTACTTC.

V is TRBV7-2 and J is TRBJ2-3, with 12 nucleotides matching TRBD2. J was trimmed by 4 bases and V by 4 bases; bases with no gene match: 3. In germline, CDR1 is SGHTA, CDR2 FQGNSA. The CDR3 has 15 amino acids. The CDR3 spells CASSSTSGSADTQYF. CDR3 bases: TGTGCCAGCAGCTCGACTAGCGGGAGCGCAGATACGCAGTATTTT.

This clonotype was picked up a small number of times. The chain couples TRBV7-9 to TRBJ2-7; maybe TRBD1 (5 bases). The germline V gene has CDR1 SEHNR and CDR2 FQNEAQ (reference sequence). Trimming took 2 bases from V and 3 from J, leaving 8 bases between them. There are 13 residues in the CDR3. CDR3 protein: CASSLTGIYEQYF. The CDR3 nucleotides are TGTGCCAGCAGCTTAACAGGTATCTACGAGCAGTACTTC.

The sample holds a few counts of this clonotype. This sequence joins TRBV10-3 and TRBJ2-1; 13 positions match TRBD2. Trimming took 2 bases from V and 7 from J; bases not matched to a gene: 8. The germline V gene encodes CDR1 ENHRY and CDR2 SYGVKD. The CDR3 length is 17 residues. CDR3 coding DNA: TGTGCCATCAGTGAGCCGACACTAGCGGGAGGGGGAAATGAGCAGTTCTTC. Translated: CAISEPTLAGGGNEQFF.

This clonotype was detected a few times. The chain couples TRBV7-9 to TRBJ2-3; the D gene is possibly TRBD2 (6 bases). The length of the CDR3 is 13 residues. Germline loops: CDR1 SEHNR, CDR2 FQNEAQ (reference sequence). Trimming shortened V by 5 bases and J by 5 bases, and 11 bases separated the two germline ends. CDR3 nucleotide sequence: TGTGCCAGCAGCCCTCTGGGGGGAGATACGCAGTATTTT. Translation: CASSPLGGDTQYF.

This clonotype was seen only a few times. The chain links TRBV20-1 to TRBJ1-1; 7 bases are shared with TRBD1. V lost 6 bases to trimming and J lost 0 bases; unmatched junction nucleotides: 10. Germline V gene lookup returns CDR1 DFQATT and CDR2 SNEGSKA (reference sequence). This CDR3 has 15 residues. The CDR3 spells CSAPKLTGLNTEAFF. The CDR3 nucleotides are TGCAGTGCCCCCAAATTGACAGGGTTGAACACTGAAGCTTTCTTT.

This clonotype was observed a few times. The rearrangement uses TRBV29-1 and TRBJ2-7; unclear D gene. The CDR3 is 11 amino acids. V dropped 7 bases and J dropped 1 base, with 8 bases sitting between them. Germline V lookup: CDR1 SQVTM, CDR2 ANQGSEA. CDR3 sequence (DNA): TGCAGCGGCCACAGATCCTACGAGCAGTACTTC. It encodes CSGHRSYEQYF.

This sequence joins TRBV11-2 and TRBJ2-7; 14 bases align to TRBD2. J lost 3 bases, V lost 1 base, and 8 bases had no gene match. The CDR3 is 18 amino acids. CDR1 and CDR2 (germline): SGHAT, FQNNGV. The CDR3 region is CASSLGLAGGRRDYEQYF. CDR3 nucleotide sequence: TGTGCCAGCAGCTTAGGACTAGCGGGAGGGCGAAGGGACTACGAGCAGTACTTC.